The sequence of this TCR beta chain was determined in a study of identical twins. All donors were healthy, and all were Caucasian. This clonotype has a count of ten or more. An end of the junction differs from the germline gene, which may be a read error. TCRdb reprocessed the 5' RACE reads with MiXCR, giving one entry per CDR3 protein. The sample lists about 530,000 distinct CDR3 sequences, around 15% seen once, with roughly 0.43% in the top ten. This CDR3 spans 14 amino acids. Germline loops: CDR1 SGHRS, CDR2 YFSETQ. The sample was also linked to a second study, of yellow fever vaccine responses in identical twins.

What was sequenced was CD4+ T cells sorted from blood. The TCR was taken from a woman between 18 and 29 years old in good health. This sequence joins TRBV5-1 and TRBJ1-1, with a tentative D call TRBD1 (6 bases). CDR3 sequence reads: CASSLGGMNTEAFF. Written as DNA, the CDR3 is TGTGCCAGCAGCTTAGGGGGGATGAACACTGAAGCTTTCTTT.